This T cell receptor (beta chain) was identified during a study of CD8+CD57+ T cells in acquired aplastic anemia. Study at large: Around 3.2 ug was the average amount of DNA from sorted CD4+ and CD8+ cells.

An expansion of CD8+CD57+ cells by flow cytometry had been shown in patients chosen for sequencing. The patients all had a severe acquired aplastic anemia diagnosis. Sampling of blood occurred while the patients had still received no therapy. With 4 bases removed from V and 8 bases from J, the gap between germline ends came to 15 bases. The germline gives CDR1 SGDLS, CDR2 YYNGEE. The CDR3 runs 14 residues. In the case of this clonotype: Its antigen remains unknown.

Genomic DNA served as template for TCR beta VDJ and CDR3 profiling. TCRdb fed the reads into MiXCR, producing one record per CDR3 protein. The data show roughly 200,000 distinct CDR3 sequences, with more than 55% seen just once and roughly 64% held by the top ten. Study findings and constraints: Overlapping CD8+ CDR3 repertoires of patients and controls contained approximately 29 shared sequences.

This TCR derives from a human donor with aplastic anemia. J is TRBJ2-2 and V is TRBV9; D gene ambiguous. Sample: sorted CD4+, CD8+, or CD8+CD57+ T cells (not recorded which) from PBMCs. This chain's CDR3 is CASSSLSSGGELFF. The CDR3 nucleotides are TGTGCCAGCAGCTCACTTAGCTCCGGGGGGGAGCTGTTTTTT.